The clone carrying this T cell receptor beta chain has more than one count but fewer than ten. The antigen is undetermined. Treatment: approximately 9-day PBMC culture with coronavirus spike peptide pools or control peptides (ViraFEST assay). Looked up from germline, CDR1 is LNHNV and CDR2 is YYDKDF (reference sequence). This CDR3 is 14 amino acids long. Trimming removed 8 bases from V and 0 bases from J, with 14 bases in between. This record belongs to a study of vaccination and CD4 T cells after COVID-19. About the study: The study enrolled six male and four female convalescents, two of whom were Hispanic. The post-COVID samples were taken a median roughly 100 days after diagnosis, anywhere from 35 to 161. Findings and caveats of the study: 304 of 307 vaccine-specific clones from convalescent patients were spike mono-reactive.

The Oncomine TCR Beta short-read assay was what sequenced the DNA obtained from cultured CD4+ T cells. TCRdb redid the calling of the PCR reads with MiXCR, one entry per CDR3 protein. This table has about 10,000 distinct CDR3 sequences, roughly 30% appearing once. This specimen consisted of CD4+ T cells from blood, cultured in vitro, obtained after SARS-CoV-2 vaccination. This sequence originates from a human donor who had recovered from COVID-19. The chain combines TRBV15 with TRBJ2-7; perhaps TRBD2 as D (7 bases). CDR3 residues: CATGGGGSSYEQYF. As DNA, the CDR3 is TGTGCCACCGGGGGAGGGGGGAGCTCCTACGAGCAGTACTTC. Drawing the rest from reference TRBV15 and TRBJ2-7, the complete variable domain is DAMVIQNPRYQVTQFGKPVTLSCSQTLNHNVMYWYQQKSSQAPKLLFHYYDKDFNNEADTPDNFQSRRPNTSFCFLDIRSPGLGDTAMYLCATGGGGSSYEQYFGPGTRLTVT.